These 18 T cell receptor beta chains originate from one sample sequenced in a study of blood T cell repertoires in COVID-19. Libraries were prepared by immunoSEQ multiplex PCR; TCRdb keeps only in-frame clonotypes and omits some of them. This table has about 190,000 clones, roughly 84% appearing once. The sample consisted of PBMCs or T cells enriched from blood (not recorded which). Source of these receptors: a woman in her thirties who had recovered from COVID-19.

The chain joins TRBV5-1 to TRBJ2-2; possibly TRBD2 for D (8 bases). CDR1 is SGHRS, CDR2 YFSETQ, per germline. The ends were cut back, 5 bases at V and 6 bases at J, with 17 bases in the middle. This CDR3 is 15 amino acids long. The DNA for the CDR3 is TGCGCCAGCAGTCCCGGGACAGCGGGGGCCGGGGAGCTGTTTTTT. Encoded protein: CASSPGTAGAGELFF. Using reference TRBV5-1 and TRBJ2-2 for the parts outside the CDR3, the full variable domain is KAGVTQTPRYLIKTRGQQVTLSCSPISGHRSVSWYQQTPGQGLQFLFEYFSETQRNKGNFPGRFSGRQFSNSRSEMNVSTLELGDSALYLCASSPGTAGAGELFFGEGSRLTVL.

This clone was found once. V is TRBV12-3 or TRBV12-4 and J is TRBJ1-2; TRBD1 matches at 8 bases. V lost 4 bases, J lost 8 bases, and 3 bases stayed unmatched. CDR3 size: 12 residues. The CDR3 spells CASSSTGDGYTF. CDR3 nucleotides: TGTGCCAGCAGTTCGACAGGGGACGGCTACACCTTC.

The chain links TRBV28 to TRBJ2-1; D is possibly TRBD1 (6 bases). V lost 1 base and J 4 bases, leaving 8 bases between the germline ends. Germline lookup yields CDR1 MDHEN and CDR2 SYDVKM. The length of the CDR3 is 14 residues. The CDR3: CASSLLQGYNEQFF. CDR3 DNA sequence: TGTGCCAGCAGTTTATTGCAGGGGTACAATGAGCAGTTCTTC.

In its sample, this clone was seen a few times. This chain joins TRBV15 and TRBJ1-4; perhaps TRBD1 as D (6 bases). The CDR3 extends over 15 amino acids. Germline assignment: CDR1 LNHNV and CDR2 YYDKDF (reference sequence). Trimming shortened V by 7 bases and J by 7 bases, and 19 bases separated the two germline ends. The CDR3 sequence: CATTNDRQGSEKLFF. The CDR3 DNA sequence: TGTGCCACCACCAACGACAGGCAAGGTAGTGAAAAACTGTTTTTT.

The CDR3, as DNA: TGTGCCAGCAGACCATTTGGAGGCAACGGAAACACCATATATTTT. It translates to CASRPFGGNGNTIYF. The chain combines TRBV6-5 with TRBJ1-3; D not certain. Trimming removed 6 bases from V and 4 bases from J, with 16 bases in between. The CDR3 totals 15 residues. Per germline, CDR1 MNHEY and CDR2 SVGAGI.

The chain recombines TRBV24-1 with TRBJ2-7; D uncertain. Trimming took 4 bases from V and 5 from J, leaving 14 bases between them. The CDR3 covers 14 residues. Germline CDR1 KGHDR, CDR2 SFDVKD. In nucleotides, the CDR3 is TGTGCCACCAGTGACGTCGGCGGTTTCCACGAGCAGTACTTC. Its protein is CATSDVGGFHEQYF.

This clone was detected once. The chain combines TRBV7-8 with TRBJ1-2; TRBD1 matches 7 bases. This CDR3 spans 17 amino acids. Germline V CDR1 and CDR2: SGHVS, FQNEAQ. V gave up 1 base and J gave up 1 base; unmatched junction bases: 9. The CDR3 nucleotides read TGTGCCAGCAGCTTAGGCCGGGACAGAATAAATAACTATGGCTACACCTTC. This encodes CASSLGRDRINNYGYTF. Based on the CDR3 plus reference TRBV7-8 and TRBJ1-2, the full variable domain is GAGVSQSPRYKVAKRGQDVALRCDPISGHVSLFWYQQALGQGPEFLTYFQNEAQLDKSGLPSDRFFAERPEGSVSTLKIQRTQQEDSAVYLCASSLGRDRINNYGYTFGSGTRLTVV.

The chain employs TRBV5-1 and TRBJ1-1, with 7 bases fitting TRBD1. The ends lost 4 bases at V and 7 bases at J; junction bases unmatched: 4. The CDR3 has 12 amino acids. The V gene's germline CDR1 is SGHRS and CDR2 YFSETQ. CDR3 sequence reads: CASSRQGSEAFF. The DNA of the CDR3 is TGCGCCAGCAGCCGACAGGGTAGTGAAGCTTTCTTT.

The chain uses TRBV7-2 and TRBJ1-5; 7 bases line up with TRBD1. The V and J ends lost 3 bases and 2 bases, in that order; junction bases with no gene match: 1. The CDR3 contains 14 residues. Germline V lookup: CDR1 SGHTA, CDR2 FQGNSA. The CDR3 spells CASSFDRGNQPQHF. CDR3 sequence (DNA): TGTGCCAGCAGCTTTGACAGGGGCAATCAGCCCCAGCATTTT. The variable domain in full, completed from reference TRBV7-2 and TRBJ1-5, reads GAGVSQSPSNKVTEKGKDVELRCDPISGHTALYWYRQSLGQGLEFLIYFQGNSAPDKSGLPSDRFSAERTGGSVSTLTIQRTQQEDSAVYLCASSFDRGNQPQHFGDGTRLSIL.

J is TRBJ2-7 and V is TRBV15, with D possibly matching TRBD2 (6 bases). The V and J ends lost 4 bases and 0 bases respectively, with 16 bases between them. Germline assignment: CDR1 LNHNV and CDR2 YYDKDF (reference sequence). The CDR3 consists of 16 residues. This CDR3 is CATSISPGTFSYEQYF. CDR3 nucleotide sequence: TGTGCCACCAGCATCTCACCAGGGACTTTCTCCTACGAGCAGTACTTC.

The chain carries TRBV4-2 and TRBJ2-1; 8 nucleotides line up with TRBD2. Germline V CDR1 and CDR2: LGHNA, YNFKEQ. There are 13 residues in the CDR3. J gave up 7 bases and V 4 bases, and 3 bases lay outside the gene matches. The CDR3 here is CASSPGTSNEQFF. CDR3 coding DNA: TGTGCCAGCAGCCCCGGGACTAGTAATGAGCAGTTCTTC.

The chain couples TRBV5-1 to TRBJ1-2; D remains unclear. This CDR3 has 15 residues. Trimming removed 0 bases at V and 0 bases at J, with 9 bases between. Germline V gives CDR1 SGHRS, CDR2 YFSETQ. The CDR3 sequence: CASSLGHATNYGYTF. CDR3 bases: TGCGCCAGCAGCTTGGGGCATGCCACTAACTATGGCTACACCTTC.

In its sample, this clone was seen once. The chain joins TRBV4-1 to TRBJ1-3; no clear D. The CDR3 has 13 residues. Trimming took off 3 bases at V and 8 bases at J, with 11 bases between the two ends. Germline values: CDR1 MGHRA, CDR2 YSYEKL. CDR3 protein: CASSHPQTYTIYF. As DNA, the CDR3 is TGCGCCAGCAGCCACCCACAAACGTACACCATATATTTT.

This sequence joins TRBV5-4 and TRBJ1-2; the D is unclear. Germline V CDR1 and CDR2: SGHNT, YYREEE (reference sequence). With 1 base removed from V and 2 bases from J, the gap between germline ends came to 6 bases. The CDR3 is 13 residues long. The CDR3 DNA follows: TGTGCCAGCAGCTTGCCCGTGAACTATGGCTACACCTTC. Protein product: CASSLPVNYGYTF. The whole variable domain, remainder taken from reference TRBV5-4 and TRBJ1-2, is ETGVTQSPTHLIKTRGQQVTLRCSSQSGHNTVSWYQQALGQGPQFIFQYYREEENGRGNFPPRFSGLQFPNYSSELNVNALELDDSALYLCASSLPVNYGYTFGSGTRLTVV.

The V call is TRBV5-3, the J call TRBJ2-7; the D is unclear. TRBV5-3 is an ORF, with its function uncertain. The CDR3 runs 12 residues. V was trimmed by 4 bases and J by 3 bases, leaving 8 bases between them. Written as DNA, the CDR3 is TGTGCCAGAAGCACACAGATCTACGAGCAGTACTTC. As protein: CARSTQIYEQYF.

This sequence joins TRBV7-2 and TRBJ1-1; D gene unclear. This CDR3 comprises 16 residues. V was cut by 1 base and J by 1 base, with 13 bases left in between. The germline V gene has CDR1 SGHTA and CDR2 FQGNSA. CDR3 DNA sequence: TGTGCCAGCAGCTTAGGTCGTGGAGGCTGGAACACTGAAGCTTTCTTT. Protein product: CASSLGRGGWNTEAFF. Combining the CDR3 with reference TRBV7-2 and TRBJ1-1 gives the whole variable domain GAGVSQSPSNKVTEKGKDVELRCDPISGHTALYWYRQSLGQGLEFLIYFQGNSAPDKSGLPSDRFSAERTGGSVSTLTIQRTQQEDSAVYLCASSLGRGGWNTEAFFGQGTRLTVV.

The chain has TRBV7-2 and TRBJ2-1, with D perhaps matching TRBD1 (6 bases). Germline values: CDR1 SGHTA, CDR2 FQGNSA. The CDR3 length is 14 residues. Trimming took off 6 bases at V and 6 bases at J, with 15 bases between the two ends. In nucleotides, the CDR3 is TGTGCCAGCAGGCTGGACAGCGTTGCCAATGAGCAGTTCTTC. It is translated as CASRLDSVANEQFF. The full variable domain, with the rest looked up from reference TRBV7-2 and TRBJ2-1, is GAGVSQSPSNKVTEKGKDVELRCDPISGHTALYWYRQSLGQGLEFLIYFQGNSAPDKSGLPSDRFSAERTGGSVSTLTIQRTQQEDSAVYLCASRLDSVANEQFFGPGTRLTVL.

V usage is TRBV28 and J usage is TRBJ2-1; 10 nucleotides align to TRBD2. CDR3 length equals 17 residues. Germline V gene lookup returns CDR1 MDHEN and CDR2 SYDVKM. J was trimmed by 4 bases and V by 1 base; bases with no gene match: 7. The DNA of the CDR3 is TGTGCCAGCAGTTTATTGCTAGCGGGAGTCGGTTACAATGAGCAGTTCTTC. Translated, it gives CASSLLLAGVGYNEQFF.